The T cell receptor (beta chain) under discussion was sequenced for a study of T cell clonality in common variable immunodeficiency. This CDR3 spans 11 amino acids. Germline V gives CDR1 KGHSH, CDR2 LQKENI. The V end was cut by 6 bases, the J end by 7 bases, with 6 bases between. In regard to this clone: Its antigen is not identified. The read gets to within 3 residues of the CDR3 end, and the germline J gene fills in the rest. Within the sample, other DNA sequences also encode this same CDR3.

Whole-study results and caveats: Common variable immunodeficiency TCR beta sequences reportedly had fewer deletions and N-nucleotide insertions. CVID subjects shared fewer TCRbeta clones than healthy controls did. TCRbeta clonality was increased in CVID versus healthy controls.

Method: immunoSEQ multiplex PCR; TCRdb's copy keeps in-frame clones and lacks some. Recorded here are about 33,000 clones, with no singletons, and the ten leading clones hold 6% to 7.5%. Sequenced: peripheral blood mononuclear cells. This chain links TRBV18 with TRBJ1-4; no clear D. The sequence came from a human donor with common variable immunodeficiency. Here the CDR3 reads CASSSVEKLFF. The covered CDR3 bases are TGTGCCAGCTCCTCCGTTGAAAAA. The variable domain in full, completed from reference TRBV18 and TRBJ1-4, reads NAGVMQNPRHLVRRRGQEARLRCSPMKGHSHVYWYRQLPEEGLKFMVYLQKENIIDESGMPKERFSAEFPKEGPSILRIQQVVRGDSAAYFCASSSVEKLFFGSGTQLSVL.